This T cell receptor (beta chain) appears in the sequencing data of a study of T cell changes during pregnancy in multiple sclerosis. Data came from immunoSEQ multiplex PCR; TCRdb stores just in-frame clones and leaves some out. The table lists around 130,000 clones, roughly 97% of them singletons, with around 0.4% in the top ten. The CDR3 loop spans 14 amino acids. Germline loops: CDR1 LGHNA, CDR2 YSLEER. Trimming stripped 2 bases from V and 9 bases from J, with 14 bases between. The sample here was peripheral blood, taken after pregnancy. The sequence derives from a female donor with multiple sclerosis, enrolled in a pregnancy study. V and J are TRBV4-3 and TRBJ2-1, with D perhaps matching TRBD1 (5 bases). The CDR3 protein is CASSQRGSRGEQFF. The CDR3 bases are TGCGCCAGCAGCCAAAGGGGCTCTAGGGGTGAGCAGTTCTTC.